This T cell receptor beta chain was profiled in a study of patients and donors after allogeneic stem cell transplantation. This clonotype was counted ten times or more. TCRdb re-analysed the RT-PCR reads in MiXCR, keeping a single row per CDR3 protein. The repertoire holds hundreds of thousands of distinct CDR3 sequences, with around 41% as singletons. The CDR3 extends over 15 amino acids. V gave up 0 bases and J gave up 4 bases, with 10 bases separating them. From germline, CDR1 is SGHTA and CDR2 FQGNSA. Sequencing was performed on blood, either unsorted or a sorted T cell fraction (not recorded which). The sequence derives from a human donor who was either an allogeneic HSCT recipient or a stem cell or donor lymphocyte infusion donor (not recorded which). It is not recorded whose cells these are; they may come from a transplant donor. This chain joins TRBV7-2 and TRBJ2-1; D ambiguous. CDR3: CASSLARSKYNEQFF. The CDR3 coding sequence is TGTGCCAGCAGCTTAGCACGGTCTAAGTACAATGAGCAGTTCTTC. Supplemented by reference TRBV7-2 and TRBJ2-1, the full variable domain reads GAGVSQSPSNKVTEKGKDVELRCDPISGHTALYWYRQSLGQGLEFLIYFQGNSAPDKSGLPSDRFSAERTGGSVSTLTIQRTQQEDSAVYLCASSLARSKYNEQFFGPGTRLTVL.